This T cell receptor (beta chain) appears in the sequencing data of a study of regulatory T cells in long-lasting Graves disease. Germline V gives CDR1 SQVTM, CDR2 ANQGSEA. The CDR3 runs 16 residues. Trimming stripped 1 base from V and 0 bases from J, with 13 bases between. Sample time point: persistent/refractory GD, antithyroid drugs over 5 years with positive TRAb. With RNA extracted from PBMCs as input, the TCR library was made. The patients were drawn from one endocrinology department in Xi'an, China. Study-level findings and limits: Reduced TCR diversity was observed in persistent Graves' patients versus newly diagnosed patients.

Building of the TCR beta libraries involved iRepertoire HTBI primers and Arm-PCR of CDR3 regions. Each CDR3 protein gets one entry after TCRdb re-called the multiplex PCR reads with MiXCR. Of about 420,000 distinct CDR3 sequences listed, about 25% are singletons. The table lists this clonotype with many counts. The antigen is undetermined. The starting material was peripheral blood mononuclear cells (PBMCs), obtained when the disease was refractory, from a patient treated with antithyroid drugs. V gene TRBV29-1 combines with J gene TRBJ2-4; perhaps TRBD2 as D (6 bases). This receptor was taken from a female donor with Graves disease. The CDR3 loop reads CSVEGGDGLAKNIQYF. The CDR3 DNA reads as TGCAGCGTTGAAGGCGGGGACGGACTAGCCAAAAACATTCAGTACTTC.